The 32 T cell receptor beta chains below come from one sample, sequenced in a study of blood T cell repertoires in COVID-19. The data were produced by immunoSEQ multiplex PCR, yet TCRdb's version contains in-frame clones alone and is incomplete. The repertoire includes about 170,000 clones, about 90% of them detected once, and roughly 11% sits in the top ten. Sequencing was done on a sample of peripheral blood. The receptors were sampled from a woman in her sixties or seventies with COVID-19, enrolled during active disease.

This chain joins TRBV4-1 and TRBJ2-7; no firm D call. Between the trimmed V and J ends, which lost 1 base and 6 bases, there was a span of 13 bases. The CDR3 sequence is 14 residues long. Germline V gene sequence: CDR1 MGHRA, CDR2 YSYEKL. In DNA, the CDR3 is TGCGCCAGCAGCCAAGGAAGTGAGTATTTCGAGCAGTACTTC. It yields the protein CASSQGSEYFEQYF.

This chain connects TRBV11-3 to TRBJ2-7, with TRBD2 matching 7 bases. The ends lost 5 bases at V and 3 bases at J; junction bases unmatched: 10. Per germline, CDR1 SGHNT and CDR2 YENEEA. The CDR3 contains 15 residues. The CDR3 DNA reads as TGTGCCAGCAGCGAAAGCAGGGCGGGGGTCTACGAGCAGTACTTC. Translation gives CASSESRAGVYEQYF.

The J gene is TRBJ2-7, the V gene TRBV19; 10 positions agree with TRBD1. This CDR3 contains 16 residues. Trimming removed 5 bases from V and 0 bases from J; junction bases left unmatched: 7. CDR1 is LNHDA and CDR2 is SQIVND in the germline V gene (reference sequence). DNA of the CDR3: TGTGCCAGTAGTTCAGTCGGGACAGGGGTCTCCTACGAGCAGTACTTC. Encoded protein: CASSSVGTGVSYEQYF.

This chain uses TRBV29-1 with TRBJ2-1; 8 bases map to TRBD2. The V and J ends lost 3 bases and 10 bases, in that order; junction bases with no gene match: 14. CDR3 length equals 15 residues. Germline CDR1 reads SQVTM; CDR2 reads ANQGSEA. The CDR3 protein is CSVEPRRGGPGEQFF. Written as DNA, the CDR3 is TGCAGCGTTGAGCCTAGACGGGGGGGTCCAGGCGAGCAGTTCTTC.

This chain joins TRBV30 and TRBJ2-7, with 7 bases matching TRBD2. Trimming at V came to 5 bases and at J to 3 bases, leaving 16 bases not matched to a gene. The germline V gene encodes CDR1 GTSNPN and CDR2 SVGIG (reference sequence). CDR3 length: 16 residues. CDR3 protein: CAWGRGRAGVGYEQYF. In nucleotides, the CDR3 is TGTGCCTGGGGCCGCGGAAGGGCGGGAGTTGGCTACGAGCAGTACTTC.

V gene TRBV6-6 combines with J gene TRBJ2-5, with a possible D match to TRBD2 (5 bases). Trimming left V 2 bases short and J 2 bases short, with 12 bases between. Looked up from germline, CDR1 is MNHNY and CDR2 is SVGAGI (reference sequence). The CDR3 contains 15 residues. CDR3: CASSYARLPQETQYF. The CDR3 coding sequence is TGTGCCAGCAGTTACGCACGACTACCACAAGAGACCCAGTACTTC.

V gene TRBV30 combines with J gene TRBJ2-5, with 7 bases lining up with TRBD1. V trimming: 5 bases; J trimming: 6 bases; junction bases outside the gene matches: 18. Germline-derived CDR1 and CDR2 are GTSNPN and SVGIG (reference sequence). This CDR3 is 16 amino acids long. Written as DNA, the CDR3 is TGTGCCTGGGGCCAATTAAGTACAGGGGCTGAGAAGACCCAGTACTTC. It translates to CAWGQLSTGAEKTQYF.

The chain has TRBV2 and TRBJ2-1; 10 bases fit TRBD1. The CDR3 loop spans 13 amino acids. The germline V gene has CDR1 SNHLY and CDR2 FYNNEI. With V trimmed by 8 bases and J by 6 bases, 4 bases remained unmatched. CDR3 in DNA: TGTGCCAGCGGATGGACAGGGGGCAATGAGCAGTTCTTC. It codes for CASGWTGGNEQFF.

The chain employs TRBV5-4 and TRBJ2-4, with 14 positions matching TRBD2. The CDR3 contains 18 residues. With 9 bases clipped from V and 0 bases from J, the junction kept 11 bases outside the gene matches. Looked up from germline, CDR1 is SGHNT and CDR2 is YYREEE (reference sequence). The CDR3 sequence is CATYSGLAGAGAKNIQYF. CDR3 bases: TGTGCCACATACTCGGGACTAGCGGGAGCTGGAGCCAAAAACATTCAGTACTTC.

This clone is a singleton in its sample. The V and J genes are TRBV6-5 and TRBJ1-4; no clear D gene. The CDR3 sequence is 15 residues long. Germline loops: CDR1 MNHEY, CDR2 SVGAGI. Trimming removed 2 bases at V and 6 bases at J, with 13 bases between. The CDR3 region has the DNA TGTGCCAGCAGTTACAGCACTCCCGTCGATGAAAAACTGTTTTTT. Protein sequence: CASSYSTPVDEKLFF.

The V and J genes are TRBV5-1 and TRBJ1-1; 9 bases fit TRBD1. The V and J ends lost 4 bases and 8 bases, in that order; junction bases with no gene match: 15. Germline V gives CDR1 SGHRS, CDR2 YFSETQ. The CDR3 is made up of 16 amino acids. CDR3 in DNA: TGCGCCAGCAGCATTCAACTAGGGACAGGGCAATTAGAAGCTTTCTTT. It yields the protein CASSIQLGTGQLEAFF.

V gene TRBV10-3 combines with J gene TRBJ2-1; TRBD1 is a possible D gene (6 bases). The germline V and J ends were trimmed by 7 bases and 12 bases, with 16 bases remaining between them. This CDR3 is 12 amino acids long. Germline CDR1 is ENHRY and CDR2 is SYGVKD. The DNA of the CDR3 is TGTGCCATCAAGGAAACCGGGACACGGCAGTTCTTC. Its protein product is CAIKETGTRQFF.

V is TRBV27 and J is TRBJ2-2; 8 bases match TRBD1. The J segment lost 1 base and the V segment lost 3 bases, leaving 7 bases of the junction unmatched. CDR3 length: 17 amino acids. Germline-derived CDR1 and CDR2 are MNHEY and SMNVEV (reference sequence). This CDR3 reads CASSFGVGTGNTGELFF. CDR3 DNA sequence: TGTGCCAGCAGTTTCGGGGTGGGGACAGGGAACACCGGGGAGCTGTTTTTT.

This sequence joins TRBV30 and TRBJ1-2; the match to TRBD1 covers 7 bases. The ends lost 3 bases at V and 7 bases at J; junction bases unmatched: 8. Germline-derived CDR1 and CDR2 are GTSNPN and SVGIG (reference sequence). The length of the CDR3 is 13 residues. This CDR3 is CAWRDNRGAGYTF. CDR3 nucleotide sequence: TGTGCCTGGAGGGATAACAGGGGAGCTGGCTACACCTTC.

The DNA for the CDR3 is TGTGCCACCAGCAGAGCAGGGGAAAACACTGAAGCTTTCTTT. This sequence encodes CATSRAGENTEAFF. The gene calls are TRBV15 and TRBJ1-1; weak D call: TRBD1 (6 bases). CDR3 length: 14 residues. V lost 1 base and J 2 bases, leaving 8 bases between the germline ends. Germline V gives CDR1 LNHNV, CDR2 YYDKDF (reference sequence).

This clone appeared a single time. This chain's CDR3 is CASSIDRGFSGANVLTF. The CDR3 nucleotides read TGTGCCAGTAGTATAGATCGCGGGTTCTCTGGGGCCAACGTCCTGACTTTC. The rearrangement uses TRBV19 and TRBJ2-6; the D gene is possibly TRBD2 (5 bases). CDR1 LNHDA and CDR2 SQIVND come from the germline V gene (reference sequence). Trimming shortened V by 0 bases and J by 0 bases, and 9 bases separated the two germline ends. CDR3 length: 17 amino acids. The entire variable domain, with the rest obtained from reference TRBV19 and TRBJ2-6, is as follows: DGGITQSPKYLFRKEGQNVTLSCEQNLNHDAMYWYRQDPGQGLRLIYYSQIVNDFQKGDIAEGYSVSREKKESFPLTVTSAQKNPTAFYLCASSIDRGFSGANVLTFGAGSRLTVL.

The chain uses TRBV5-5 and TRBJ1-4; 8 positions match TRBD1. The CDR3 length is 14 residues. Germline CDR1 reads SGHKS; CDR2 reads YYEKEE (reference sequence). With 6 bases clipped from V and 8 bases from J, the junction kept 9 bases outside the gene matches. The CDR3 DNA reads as TGTGCCAGCATCTTCCGACAGGGGAGCGAAAAACTGTTTTTT. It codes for CASIFRQGSEKLFF. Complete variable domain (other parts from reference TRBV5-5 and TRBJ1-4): DAGVTQSPTHLIKTRGQQVTLRCSPISGHKSVSWYQQVLGQGPQFIFQYYEKEERGRGNFPDRFSARQFPNYSSELNVNALLLGDSALYLCASIFRQGSEKLFFGSGTQLSVL.

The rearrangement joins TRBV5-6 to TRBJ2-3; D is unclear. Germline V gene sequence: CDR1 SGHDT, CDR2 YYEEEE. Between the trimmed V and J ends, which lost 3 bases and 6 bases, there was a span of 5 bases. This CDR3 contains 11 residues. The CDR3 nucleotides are TGTGCCAGCAGCTCTAGGGATACGCAGTATTTT. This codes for CASSSRDTQYF.

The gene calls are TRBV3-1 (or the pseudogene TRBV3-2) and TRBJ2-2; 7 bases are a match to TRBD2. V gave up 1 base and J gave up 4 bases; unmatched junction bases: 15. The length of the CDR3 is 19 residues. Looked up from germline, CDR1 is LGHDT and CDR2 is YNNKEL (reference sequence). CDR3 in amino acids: CASSQGIRRGTAITGELFF. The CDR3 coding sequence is TGTGCCAGCAGCCAAGGGATCCGGCGGGGGACCGCGATCACCGGGGAGCTGTTTTTT.

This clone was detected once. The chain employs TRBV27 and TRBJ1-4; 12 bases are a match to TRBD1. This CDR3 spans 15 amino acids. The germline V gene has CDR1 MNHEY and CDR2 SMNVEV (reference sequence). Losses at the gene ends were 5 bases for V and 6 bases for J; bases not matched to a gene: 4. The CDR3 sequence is CASSRDRGRDEKLFF. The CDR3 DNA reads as TGTGCCAGCAGTAGGGACAGGGGGCGCGATGAAAAACTGTTTTTT. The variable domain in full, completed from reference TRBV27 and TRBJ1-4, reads EAQVTQNPRYLITVTGKKLTVTCSQNMNHEYMSWYRQDPGLGLRQIYYSMNVEVTDKGDVPEGYKVSRKEKRNFPLILESPSPNQTSLYFCASSRDRGRDEKLFFGSGTQLSVL.

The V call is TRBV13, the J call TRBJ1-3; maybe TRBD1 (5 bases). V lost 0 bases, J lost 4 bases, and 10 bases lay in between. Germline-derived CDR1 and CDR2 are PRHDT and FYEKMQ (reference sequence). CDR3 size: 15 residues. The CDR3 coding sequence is TGTGCCAGCAGCTTAGGGGGTCACAGGGGAAACACCATATATTTT. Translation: CASSLGGHRGNTIYF.

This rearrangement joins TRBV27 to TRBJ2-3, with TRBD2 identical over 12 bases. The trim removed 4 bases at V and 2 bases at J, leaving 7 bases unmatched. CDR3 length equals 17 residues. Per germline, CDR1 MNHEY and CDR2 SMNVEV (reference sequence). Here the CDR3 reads CASSSRTSGTLTDTQYF. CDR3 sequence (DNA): TGTGCCAGCAGTTCAAGGACTAGCGGGACCCTCACAGATACGCAGTATTTT.

The CDR3 is CASSPVDSNSPLHF. The DNA for the CDR3 is TGTGCCAGCAGCCCCGTGGACAGTAATTCACCCCTCCACTTT. The V call is TRBV3-1 (or the pseudogene TRBV3-2), the J call TRBJ1-6, with D possibly TRBD1 on 6 matching bases. Germline V CDR1 and CDR2: LGHDT, YNNKEL (reference sequence). The ends were cut back, 4 bases at V and 6 bases at J, with 10 bases in the middle. The CDR3 spans 14 residues.

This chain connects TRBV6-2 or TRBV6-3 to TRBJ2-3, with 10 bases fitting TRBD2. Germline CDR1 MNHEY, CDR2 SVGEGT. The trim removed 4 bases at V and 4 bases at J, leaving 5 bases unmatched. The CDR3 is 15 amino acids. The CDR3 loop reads CASSSSGRVADTQYF. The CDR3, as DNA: TGTGCCAGCAGTTCCAGCGGGAGGGTGGCAGATACGCAGTATTTT.

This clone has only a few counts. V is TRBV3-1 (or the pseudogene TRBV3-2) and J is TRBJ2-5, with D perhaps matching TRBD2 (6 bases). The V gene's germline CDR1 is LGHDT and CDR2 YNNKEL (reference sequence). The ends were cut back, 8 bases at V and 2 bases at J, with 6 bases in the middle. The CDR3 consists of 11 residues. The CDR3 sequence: CASGTQETQYF. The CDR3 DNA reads TGTGCCAGCGGGACTCAAGAGACCCAGTACTTC.

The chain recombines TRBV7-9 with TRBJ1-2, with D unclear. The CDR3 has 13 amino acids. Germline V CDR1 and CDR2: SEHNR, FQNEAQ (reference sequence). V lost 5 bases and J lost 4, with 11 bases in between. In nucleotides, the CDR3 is TGTGCCAGCAGCCCCCGAGGCGGCTATGGCTACACCTTC. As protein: CASSPRGGYGYTF.

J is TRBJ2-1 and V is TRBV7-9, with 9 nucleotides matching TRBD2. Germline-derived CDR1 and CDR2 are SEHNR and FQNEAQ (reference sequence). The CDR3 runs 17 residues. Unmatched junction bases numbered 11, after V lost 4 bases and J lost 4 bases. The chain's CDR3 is CASSSGETSGVYNEQFF. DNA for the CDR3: TGTGCCAGCAGCTCCGGAGAGACTAGCGGAGTGTACAATGAGCAGTTCTTC.

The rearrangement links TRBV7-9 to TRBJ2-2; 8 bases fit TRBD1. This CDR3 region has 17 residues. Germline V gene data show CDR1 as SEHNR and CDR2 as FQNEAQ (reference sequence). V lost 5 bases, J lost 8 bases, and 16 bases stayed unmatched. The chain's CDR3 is CASSQDRVIAGSGELFF. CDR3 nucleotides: TGTGCCAGCAGCCAGGACAGGGTGATCGCGGGATCGGGGGAGCTGTTTTTT.

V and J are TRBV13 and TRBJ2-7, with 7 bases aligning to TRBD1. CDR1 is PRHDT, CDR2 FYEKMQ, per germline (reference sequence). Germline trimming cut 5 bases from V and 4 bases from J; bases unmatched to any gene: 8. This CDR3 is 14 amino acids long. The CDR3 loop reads CASSLRQGLYEQYF. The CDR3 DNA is TGTGCCAGCAGCCTCCGACAGGGTCTGTACGAGCAGTACTTC.

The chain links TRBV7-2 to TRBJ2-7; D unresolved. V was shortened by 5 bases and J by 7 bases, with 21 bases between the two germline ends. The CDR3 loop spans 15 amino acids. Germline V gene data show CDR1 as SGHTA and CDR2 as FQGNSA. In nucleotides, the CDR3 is TGTGCCAGCAGCCCCAAGACTGGGTTCGGGTGGGAGCAGTACTTC. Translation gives CASSPKTGFGWEQYF.

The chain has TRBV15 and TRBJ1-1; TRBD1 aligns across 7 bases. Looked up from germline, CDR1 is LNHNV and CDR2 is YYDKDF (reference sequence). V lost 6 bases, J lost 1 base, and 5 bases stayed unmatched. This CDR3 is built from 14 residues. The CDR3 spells CATRLRQGNTEAFF. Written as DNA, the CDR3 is TGTGCCACCAGACTTAGACAGGGGAACACTGAAGCTTTCTTT.

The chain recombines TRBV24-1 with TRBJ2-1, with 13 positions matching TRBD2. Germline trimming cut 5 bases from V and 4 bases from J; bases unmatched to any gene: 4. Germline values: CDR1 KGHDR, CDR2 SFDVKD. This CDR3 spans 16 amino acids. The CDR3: CATSGPGLAGYNEQFF. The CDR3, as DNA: TGTGCCACCAGTGGTCCGGGACTAGCGGGATACAATGAGCAGTTCTTC.